This entry features one TCR beta chain sequence. This sample was taken from a study of blood T cell repertoires in COVID-19. Only in-frame clones appear in the TCRdb table, and some are missing; sequencing was by immunoSEQ multiplex PCR. The profile shows about 250,000 clones, 80% to 85% of them singletons. Sequenced input: PBMCs or T cells enriched from blood (not recorded which). The TCR originated in a man in his fifties who had recovered from COVID-19.

The CDR3 reads CASSTPSGGAGETQYF. The CDR3 DNA is TGTGCCAGCAGCACACCTAGCGGGGGGGCCGGTGAGACCCAGTACTTC. The chain uses TRBV7-2 and TRBJ2-5, with TRBD2 identical over 12 bases. This CDR3 comprises 16 residues. With V trimmed by 5 bases and J by 5 bases, 9 bases remained unmatched. Germline V gives CDR1 SGHTA, CDR2 FQGNSA.